This TCR beta chain is drawn from a study of PD-1 blockade in classical Hodgkin lymphoma. V gave up 1 base and J gave up 1 base; unmatched junction bases: 4. The CDR3 covers 17 residues. Germline V gene lookup returns CDR1 LNHNV and CDR2 YYDKDF (reference sequence). The repertoire was sequenced with immunoSEQ multiplex PCR; TCRdb's copy has only in-frame clones and lacks some. The data hold around 17,000 clones, with around four fifths observed a single time. Time point specified: cycle 4 day 1 (C4D1), after less than 7 weeks of nivolumab. Every patient relapsed after autologous stem cell transplantation, and brentuximab vedotin exposure varied. When best responses were assessed, they were complete response, partial response or progressive disease.

The clonotype was recovered from a human donor with classical Hodgkin lymphoma. The chain is built from TRBV15 and TRBJ2-3, with 11 bases fitting TRBD2. Here the sequenced sample was peripheral blood mononuclear cells (PBMCs), taken before the fourth cycle of nivolumab. CDR3 residues: CATSRGLAGGRTDTQYF. In DNA form, the CDR3 reads TGTGCCACCAGCAGAGGCCTAGCGGGGGGTCGCACAGATACGCAGTATTTT.